This is a list of T cell receptor beta chains from one sample in a study of brain T cells in children with intractable seizures. The assay was immunoSEQ multiplex PCR, and TCRdb's table has in-frame clones only and misses some. The table lists about 320,000 clones, roughly 93% of them singletons, with 4.5% to 7% in the top ten. The source was peripheral blood, collected more than 4 months after surgery. These receptors were collected from a boy in the first two years of life with tuberous sclerosis and intractable seizures. The CDR3 runs from the conserved cysteine through the conserved F or W. The D gene is left open where the match is weak. Only some rows state a clone size, as once, few, many or a class for expanded clones.

J,V,size,D,DNA,CDR3
TRBJ2-3,TRBV30,-,-,TGTGCCTGGAGTGTATTGACAGATACGCAGTATTTT,CAWSVLTDTQYF
TRBJ2-1,TRBV19,once,-,TGTGCCAGTAGTCCGAGTAGCGAATATGAGCAGTTCTTC,CASSPSSEYEQFF
TRBJ1-6,TRBV7-9,-,-,TGTGCCAGCAGCTTGCCAGGGCGGGCGAATTCACCCCTCCACTTT,CASSLPGRANSPLHF
TRBJ2-2,TRBV9,-,-,TGTGCCAGCAGCGTACAGGACAGGAACACCGGGGAGCTGTTTTTT,CASSVQDRNTGELFF
TRBJ2-1,TRBV3-1/TRBV3-2,once,-,TGTGCCAGCAGCCAAGAAGGCGGCAGCAAGCAGTTCTTC,CASSQEGGSKQFF
TRBJ2-3,TRBV7-9,-,TRBD2,TGTGCCAGCAGCCAACTAGCGGGGGGCACAGATACGCAGTATTTT,CASSQLAGGTDTQYF
TRBJ2-1,TRBV5-1,-,TRBD1,TGCGCCAGCAGCCCACAGGGGAATGGTGAGCAGTTCTTC,CASSPQGNGEQFF
TRBJ1-5,TRBV7-6,-,TRBD1,TGTGCCAGCAGCCCTTCCGGGACAGGGACGAATCAGCCCCAGCATTTT,CASSPSGTGTNQPQHF
TRBJ2-7,TRBV10-3,-,-,TGTGCCATCAGTGAGTCGAAACATCCGGGTAACTTC,CAISESKHPGNF
TRBJ1-6,TRBV25-1,-,-,TGTGCCAGCAGTGACCTGGGTGGCGGGTATAATTCACCCCTCCACTTT,CASSDLGGGYNSPLHF
TRBJ2-1,TRBV27,-,TRBD2,TGTGCCAGCAGTCTCCCGGGAGGCCACAATGAGCAGTTCTTC,CASSLPGGHNEQFF
TRBJ2-3,TRBV9,-,TRBD2,TGTGCCAGCAGCGGGCCGGGGGGGAGCACAGATACGCAGTATTTT,CASSGPGGSTDTQYF
TRBJ2-7,TRBV7-9,-,-,TGTGCCAGCAGCTTAGCGGGTACAGGTATCCACGAGCAGTACTTC,CASSLAGTGIHEQYF
TRBJ2-5,TRBV11-3,-,-,TGTGCCAGCGGGTTTGGGCTCGCCCAAGAGACCCAGTACTTC,CASGFGLAQETQYF
TRBJ1-1,TRBV19,few,-,TGTGCCAGTAGTACAAATTCGGGACGGCCTCAGAACACTGAAGCTTTCTTT,CASSTNSGRPQNTEAFF
TRBJ2-1,TRBV10-1,-,-,TGCGCCAGCAGTGAGATCAGGCGGCGCTCCTACAATGAGCAGTTCTTC,CASSEIRRRSYNEQFF
TRBJ1-1,TRBV6-5,-,TRBD1,TGTGCCAGCAGTCGGACAGGGGGCGGATTCGAAGCTTTCTTT,CASSRTGGGFEAFF
TRBJ1-2,TRBV3-1/TRBV3-2,-,-,TGTGCCAGCAGCCAAGAATGGGGTTTAGGCTACACCTTC,CASSQEWGLGYTF
TRBJ1-1,TRBV7-9,-,-,TGTGCCAGCAGCCCAACCCAAGGTAGTACTGAAGCTTTCTTT,CASSPTQGSTEAFF
TRBJ1-4,TRBV5-1,-,TRBD1,TGCGCCAGCAGCTTAGCAGGGGGCACTAATGAAAAACTGTTTTTT,CASSLAGGTNEKLFF
TRBJ1-5,TRBV7-9,-,-,TGTGCCAGCAGCTTACCGACAGGCATTTATAGCAATCAGCCCCAGCATTTT,CASSLPTGIYSNQPQHF
TRBJ2-2,TRBV27,-,-,TGTGCCAGCCATCACAGGCCCGGGGTGCTGTTTTTT,CASHHRPGVLFF
TRBJ1-1,TRBV3-1/TRBV3-2,-,-,TGTGCCAGCAGCCAAAAAGGGGGATCCACTGAAGCTTTCTTT,CASSQKGGSTEAFF